This T cell receptor beta chain appears in the sequencing data of a study of shared clonotypes between healthy human individuals (TCRdb year 2020). Regarding the study in general: A couple of women and a few men aged 18 to 49 years were included in the cohort. Libraries were prepared and TCR repertoires were sequenced by different laboratories using diverse techniques, in order to increase sequencing depth and limit assay-specific biases. Leukapheresis yielded between about 0.9 and 9 billion PBMCs per donor. To estimate repertoire size and how much clonotype sharing occurs between individuals, the study deeply sequenced the blood TCR repertoires of five healthy adults. For each donor, three plates each were used for CD4 naive and CD4 memory, two plates were used for CD8 naive, and one plate was used for CD8 memory. General study outcomes and caveats: Rarefaction of sorted-subset datasets indicated incomplete sequencing despite the large sequencing depth. The genetic and exposure-history diversity represented was limited by the small number of donors. Pairwise subsampling led to the expectation that sequencing depth would affect the degree of clonotype sharing among donors. Estimated clonotype richness was generally larger for naive than for memory subsets. Sampling was limited to blood, and TCR repertoires in tissue likely differ from TCR repertoires in blood. Clonotypes shared by all four sorted-subset donors showed higher generation probabilities than non-shared clonotypes. Across a handful of donors, roughly 5% of naive CD4, over 3% of naive CD8, around 2.1% of memory CD4, and over 0.35% of memory CD8 clonotypes were shared.

The donors were healthy, HIV-negative adults who had no recently reported acute infections or vaccinations. Only Caucasian adults living in Nashville, Tennessee, USA were represented among the donors. CD4+ T cells were enriched by magnetic negative selection, after which naive cells were positively selected on CD45RA and the negative fraction was taken as the memory subset. Blood was obtained by leukapheresis, after which PBMCs were separated by Ficoll-Histopaque density gradient centrifugation and cryopreserved in liquid nitrogen vapor phase. Analytical flow cytometry was used to check the purity and quantity of each magnetically sorted T cell population. From each sorted fraction, genomic DNA was isolated and quantified by UV absorbance on a Nanodrop 2000c. CDR1 and CDR2, looked up from the germline V gene (reference sequence), are SEHNR and FQNEAQ. The junction shows trimming of 1 base on V and 6 bases on J, plus 14 bases between the germline ends. The CDR3, cysteine through phenylalanine, is 15 amino acids long. The retained sequence is limited to the CDR3, 45 bases, with the frame set at the first base.

To note about this clone: It has no known antigen specificity. Base qualities were left out, and no much larger clone turns up one base away.

Using the deep immunoSEQ assay, TCR CDR3 regions were amplified from genomic DNA by multiplex PCR. Extracted genomic DNA from each cell subset was spread evenly across all wells of several immunoSEQ 96-well plates, with each plate serving as a replicate. For sorted subsets, around 0.2 ug of genomic DNA, equivalent to roughly 33,000 T cell genomes, went into each replicate PCR. Purified libraries were quantified with a Qubit 3.0 fluorometer, sized on a Bioanalyzer 2100, and re-quantified with the KAPA Library Quantification kit. Every immunoSEQ 96-well plate was sequenced on a dedicated single-read 150-cycle Illumina NextSeq 550 flow cell. As for how the authors treated the data: Because the immunoSEQ output held only junctional sequences and lacked quality scores, the filtering could not match the filtering applied to full-length reads. To assign V/J genes and CDR3, sequences were annotated against IMGT germline references using PyIR, a Python wrapper for IgBLAST v1.9. Reads were removed for weak V/J assignments (E-value above 1e-6), missing CDR3, stop codons, out-of-frame junctions, or ambiguous translated residues. V3J clonotypes were defined as sequences sharing an identical inferred V gene, J gene, and CDR3 amino acid sequence. Percentage overlap between repertoires was computed as shared unique clonotypes divided by the size of the smaller repertoire. RTK rarefaction, the Chao1 estimator, and Recon v2.1 estimates of unobserved clonotypes were used to assess repertoire richness. Generation probabilities were computed with OLGA for all TCRbeta clonotypes obtained by the gDNA method from several donors. The clones in this table, taken by TCRdb from immuneACCESS, are in-frame only. Not every clone is retained; where verified, under half of the shortfall comes from an unresolved V gene, and the cause of the rest is unknown. V, J and clone size derive from that table, while D and trimming were established from the DNA sequence. This sample is represented by millions of clones; just over 90% of them were singletons. The ten top clones hold roughly 0.13% of the sample.

The chain is encoded by TRBV7-9 joined to TRBJ2-3; the D segment might be TRBD1 or TRBD2, since each matches 5 bases. This sequence was found in a man younger than 35 in good health. Material for sequencing was naive CD4+ T cells sorted from blood. Taken with the paper, the label for cell subset or site translates to: CD45RA+ positively selected. CDR3 reads: CASSLDRDPRDTQYF. The nucleotide sequence is TGTGCCAGCAGCTTAGACCGGGACCCACGGGATACGCAGTATTTT.